This T cell receptor (beta chain) was sequenced during a study of metastatic and nonmetastatic thyroid tumors. In the study overall: Peripheral blood and tumor or nodule samples from malignant and benign thyroid patients were compared.

Study-level findings and limits: Versus benign nodules, malignant thyroid tumors reportedly had significantly higher TCR beta diversity, in blood and tumor.

Through MiXCR, TCRdb re-clonotyped the PCR reads. The table includes about 16,000 clones, roughly 25% detected once. With respect to this clone: Antigen: not known.

V was clipped by 0 bases and J by 7 bases, with 11 bases between them. The V gene's germline CDR1 is SGDLS and CDR2 YYNGEE. The CDR3 spans 15 residues. No patient had received any treatment before thyroid surgery. Sequencing used adjacent normal tissue. The TCR sequence derives from a female donor with papillary thyroid cancer or a benign thyroid nodule (not recorded which). Some clones in this sample may be carry-over from other donors' samples. The J gene is TRBJ1-6, the V gene TRBV9; maybe TRBD1 (6 bases). The CDR3 spells CASSVDGQPNSPLHF. The DNA of the CDR3 is TGTGCCAGCAGCGTAGACGGACAGCCAAATTCACCCCTCCACTTT.